This TCR beta chain emerged from a study of blood T cell repertoires in COVID-19. Looking at the study overall: From the United States, Italy and Spain came samples of acute and convalescent COVID-19. PBMCs, B-cell-depleted T cells, or T cells provided the cDNA or gDNA that made up the material.

Authors' methods: By means of reference gene primer amplification, nucleated cell counts were estimated. Sequenced by immunoSEQ multiplex PCR; TCRdb stores in-frame clones only, minus some. V and J calls and clone size are given by that table; D and trimming were obtained from the DNA. The data contain about 210,000 clones, about nine tenths of them singletons. What was sequenced was peripheral blood. The clonotype comes from a man aged 35-49 years with acute or convalescent COVID-19.

The CDR3 spells CSVEDSSYEQYF. The CDR3 region has the DNA TGCAGCGTTGAAGACAGCTCCTACGAGCAGTACTTC. The rearrangement uses TRBV29-1 and TRBJ2-7, with D unclear. This CDR3 is 12 amino acids long. The germline V gene has CDR1 SQVTM and CDR2 ANQGSEA. V shed 0 bases and J shed 0 bases, with 3 bases lying between them.